The rows below give T cell receptor beta chains drawn from one sample of a study of post-analysis software for immune sequencing data. TCRdb redid the calling of the PCR reads with MiXCR, one entry per CDR3 protein. The sample has roughly 570,000 distinct CDR3 sequences; about a third are singletons. Sequenced: blood. The receptor set was obtained from a girl aged 2-17 years with multiple sclerosis. CDR3s include the opening cysteine and the closing phenylalanine or tryptophan.

TRBV20-1 CSATDYEQYF
TRBV7-9 CASSPETGAGTDTQYF
TRBV3-1 CASSQKGITYNEQFF
TRBV3-1 CASSLRERGRLETQYF
TRBV7-2 CASSLVAGGLAGEQFF
TRBV6-5 CASSYAAYNEQFF
TRBV7-9 CASTVSPRDSLRYTF
TRBV12-3/TRBV12-4 CASTTGPSGGESYNEQFF
TRBV20-1 CSASHLAGGPDTQYF
TRBV5-1 CASSLGSLAGFQETQYF
TRBV20-1 CSAIRTGATYEQYF
TRBV6-6 CASSPHGNQPQHF
TRBV5-5 CASSPELETQYF
TRBV5-5 CASSLWSAGVTDTQYF
TRBV20-1 CSAGAGEQYF
TRBV10-3 CAISEGGSYEQYF
TRBV3-1 CASSQNSYSYNEQFF
TRBV9 CASSDTTGDGYTF
TRBV5-6 CASSSGTSGTQETQYF
TRBV5-1 CASSLVRTGELFF
TRBV7-9 CASSAGLQGAYEQYF
TRBV28 CASSPLGLAGGDTQYF
TRBV7-8 CASSLAANSPLHF
TRBV28 CASSSWTGLPQETQYF
TRBV20-1 CSASGEGVYEQYF
TRBV29-1 CSAGNNEQYF
TRBV20-1 CSARRAGSRVNTEAFF
TRBV12-3/TRBV12-4 CVSSKGLAGIAKDIQYF
TRBV14 CASSQGVLNTEAFF
TRBV12-3/TRBV12-4 CASSPRVTADVEYF
TRBV20-1 CSALGGNQPQHF
TRBV28 CASSFLPGQGEETQYF
TRBV6-5 CAGTPSGADTQYF
TRBV5-6 CASRRTHNTQYF
TRBV6-6 CASRSGGYGVKAFF
TRBV12-3/TRBV12-4 CASTSTGLETQYF
TRBV6-5 CASSYSGSLKYSNQPQHF
TRBV7-9 CASSLDPPGAAYEQYF
TRBV4-1 CASSQDGPEGEQYF
TRBV5-1 CASRSGGASDTQYF
TRBV7-9 CASSLALTGLAKNIQYF
TRBV5-1 CASILANRLTDTQYF
TRBV11-2 CASLRDREAFF
TRBV10-1 CASSKDLETQYF
TRBV5-6 CASSLPGRLTNEQFF
TRBV9 CASSVDRGGMNTEVFF
TRBV10-3 CAISPGGGQGSYEQYF
TRBV7-9 CASSQLGGSVDGYEQYF
TRBV28 CASSLSELAADTQYF
TRBV29-1 CSVQGNEQYF
TRBV12-3/TRBV12-4 CASSPYRGYGYTF
TRBV5-4 CASSLINNEKLFF